The clone carrying this T cell receptor beta chain was recorded at least ten times. Its matching antigen is unknown. Researchers used genomic DNA as the template to profile TCR beta VDJ and CDR3. MiXCR, run by TCRdb on the reads, gives a single entry per CDR3 protein. The table shows fewer than 250,000 distinct CDR3 sequences, with more than 40% occurring only once. The entry originates in a study of CD8+CD57+ T cells in acquired aplastic anemia. Across the whole study: DNA from sorted CD4+ and CD8+ cells averaged roughly 3.2 ug.

The CDR3 length is 16 residues. V shed 5 bases and J shed 0 bases, with 14 bases lying between them. Germline CDR1 is SEHNR and CDR2 is FQNEAQ (reference sequence). Patients chosen for sequencing had CD8+CD57+ cells that had expanded, as shown by flow cytometry. Regarding the study as a whole: Comparison of patients with controls identified around 28 shared CD8+ CDR3 sequences.

This chain connects TRBV7-9 to TRBJ2-1; perhaps TRBD1 as D (5 bases). The origin of this receptor is a human donor with aplastic anemia. Sequencing was performed on sorted CD4+, CD8+, or CD8+CD57+ T cells (not recorded which) from PBMCs. CDR3 protein: CASSTARASSYNEQFF. CDR3 DNA sequence: TGTGCCAGCAGCACCGCCAGGGCGAGCTCCTACAATGAGCAGTTCTTC.